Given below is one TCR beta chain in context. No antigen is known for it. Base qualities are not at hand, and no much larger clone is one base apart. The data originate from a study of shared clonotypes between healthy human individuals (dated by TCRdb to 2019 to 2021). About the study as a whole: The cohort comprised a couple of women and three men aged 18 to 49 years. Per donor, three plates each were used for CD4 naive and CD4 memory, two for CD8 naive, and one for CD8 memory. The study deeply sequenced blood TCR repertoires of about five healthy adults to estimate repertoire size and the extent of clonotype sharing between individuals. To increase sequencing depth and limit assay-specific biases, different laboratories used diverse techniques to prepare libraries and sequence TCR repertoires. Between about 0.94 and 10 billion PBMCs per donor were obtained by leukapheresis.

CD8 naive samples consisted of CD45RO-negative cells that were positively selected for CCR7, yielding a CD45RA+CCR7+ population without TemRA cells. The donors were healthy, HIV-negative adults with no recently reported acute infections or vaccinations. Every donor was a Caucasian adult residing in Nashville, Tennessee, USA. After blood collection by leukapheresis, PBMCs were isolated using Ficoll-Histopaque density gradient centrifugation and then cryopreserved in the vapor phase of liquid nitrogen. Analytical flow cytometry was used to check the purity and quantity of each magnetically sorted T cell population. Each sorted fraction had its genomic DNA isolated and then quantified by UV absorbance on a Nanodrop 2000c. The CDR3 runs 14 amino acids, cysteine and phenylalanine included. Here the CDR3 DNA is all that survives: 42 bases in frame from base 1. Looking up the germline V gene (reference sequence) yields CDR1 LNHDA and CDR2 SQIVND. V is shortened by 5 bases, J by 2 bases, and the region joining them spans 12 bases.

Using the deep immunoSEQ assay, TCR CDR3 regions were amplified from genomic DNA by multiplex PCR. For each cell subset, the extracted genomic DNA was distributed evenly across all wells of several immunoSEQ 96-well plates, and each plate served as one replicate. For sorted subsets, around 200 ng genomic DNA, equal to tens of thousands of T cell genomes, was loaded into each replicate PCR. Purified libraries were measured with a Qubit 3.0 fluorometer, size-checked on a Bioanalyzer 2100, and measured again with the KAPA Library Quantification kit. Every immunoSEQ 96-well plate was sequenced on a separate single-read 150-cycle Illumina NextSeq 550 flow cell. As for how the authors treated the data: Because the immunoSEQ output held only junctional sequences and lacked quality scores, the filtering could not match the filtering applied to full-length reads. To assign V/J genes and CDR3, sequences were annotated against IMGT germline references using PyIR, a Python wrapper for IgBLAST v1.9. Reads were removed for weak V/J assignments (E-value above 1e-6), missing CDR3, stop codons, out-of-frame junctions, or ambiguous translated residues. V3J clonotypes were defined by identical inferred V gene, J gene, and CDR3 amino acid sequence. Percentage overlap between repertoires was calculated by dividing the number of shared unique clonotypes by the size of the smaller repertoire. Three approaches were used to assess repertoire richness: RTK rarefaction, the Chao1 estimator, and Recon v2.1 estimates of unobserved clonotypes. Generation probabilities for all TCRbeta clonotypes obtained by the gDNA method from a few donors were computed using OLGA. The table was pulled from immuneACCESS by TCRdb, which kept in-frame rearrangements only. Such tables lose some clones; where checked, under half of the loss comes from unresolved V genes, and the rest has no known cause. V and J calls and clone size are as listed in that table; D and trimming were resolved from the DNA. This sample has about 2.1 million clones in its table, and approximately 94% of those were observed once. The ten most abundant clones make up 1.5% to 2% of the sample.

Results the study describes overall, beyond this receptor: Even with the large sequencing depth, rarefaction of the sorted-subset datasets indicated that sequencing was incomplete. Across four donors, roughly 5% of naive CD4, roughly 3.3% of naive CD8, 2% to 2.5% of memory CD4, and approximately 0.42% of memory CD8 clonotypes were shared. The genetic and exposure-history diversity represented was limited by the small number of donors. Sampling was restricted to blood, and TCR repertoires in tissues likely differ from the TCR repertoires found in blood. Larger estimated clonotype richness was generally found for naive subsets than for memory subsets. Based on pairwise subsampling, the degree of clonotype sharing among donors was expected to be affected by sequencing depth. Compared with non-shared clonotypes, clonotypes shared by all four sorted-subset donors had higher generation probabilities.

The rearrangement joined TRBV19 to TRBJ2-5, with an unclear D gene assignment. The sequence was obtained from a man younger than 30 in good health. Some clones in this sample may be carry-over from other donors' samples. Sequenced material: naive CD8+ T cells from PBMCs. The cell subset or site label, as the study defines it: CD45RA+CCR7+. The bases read TGTGCCAGTAGTTTCGGTTGGCAGCAAGAGACCCAGTACTTC. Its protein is CASSFGWQQETQYF.